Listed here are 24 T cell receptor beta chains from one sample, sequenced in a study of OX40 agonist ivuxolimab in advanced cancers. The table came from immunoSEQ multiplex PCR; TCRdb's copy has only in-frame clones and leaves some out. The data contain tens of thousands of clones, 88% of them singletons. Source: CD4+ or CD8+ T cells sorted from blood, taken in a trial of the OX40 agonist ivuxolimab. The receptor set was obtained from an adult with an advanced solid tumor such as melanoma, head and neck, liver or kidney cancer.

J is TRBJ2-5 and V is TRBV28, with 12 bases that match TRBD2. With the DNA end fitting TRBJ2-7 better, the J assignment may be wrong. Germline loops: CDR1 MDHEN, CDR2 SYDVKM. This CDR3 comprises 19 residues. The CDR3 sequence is CASSSIMTSGSVFSYEQYF. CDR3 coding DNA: TGTGCCAGCAGTTCTATTATGACTAGCGGGAGCGTATTCTCCTACGAGCAGTACTTC.

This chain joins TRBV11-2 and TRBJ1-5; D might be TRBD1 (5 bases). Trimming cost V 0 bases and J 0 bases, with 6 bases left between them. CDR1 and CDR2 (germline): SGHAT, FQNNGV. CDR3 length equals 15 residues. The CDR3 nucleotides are TGTGCCAGCAGCTTAGAGGGGGATAGCAATCAGCCCCAGCATTTT. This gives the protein CASSLEGDSNQPQHF.

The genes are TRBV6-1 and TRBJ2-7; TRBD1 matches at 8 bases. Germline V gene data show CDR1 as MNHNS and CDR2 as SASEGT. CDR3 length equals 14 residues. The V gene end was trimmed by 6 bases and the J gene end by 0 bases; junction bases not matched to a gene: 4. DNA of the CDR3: TGTGCCAGCAGCACAGGGGGGTCCTCCTACGAGCAGTACTTC. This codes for CASSTGGSSYEQYF.

CDR3 nucleotide sequence: TGTGCCAGCAGCCCCTCGTCGGGGGACTATGGCTACACCTTC. This translates into CASSPSSGDYGYTF. V and J are TRBV14 and TRBJ1-2; D might be TRBD1 (5 bases). Germline CDR1 SGHDN, CDR2 FVKESK. Trimming stripped 4 bases from V and 3 bases from J, with 12 bases between. The CDR3 runs to 14 residues.

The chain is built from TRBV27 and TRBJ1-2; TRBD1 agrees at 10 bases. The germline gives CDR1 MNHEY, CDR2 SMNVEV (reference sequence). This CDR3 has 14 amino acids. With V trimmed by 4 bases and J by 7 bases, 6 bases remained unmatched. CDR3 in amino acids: CASSSSGDRGGYTF. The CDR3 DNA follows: TGTGCCAGCAGTTCGTCCGGGGACAGGGGTGGCTACACCTTC.

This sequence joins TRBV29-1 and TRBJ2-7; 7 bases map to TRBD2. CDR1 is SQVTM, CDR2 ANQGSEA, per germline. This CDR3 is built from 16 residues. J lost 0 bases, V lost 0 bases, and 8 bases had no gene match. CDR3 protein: CSVEDGMGLSSYEQYF. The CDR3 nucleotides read TGCAGCGTTGAAGATGGTATGGGACTAAGCTCCTACGAGCAGTACTTC.

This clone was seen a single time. CDR3 residues: CSGKGNDYEQYF. In DNA form, the CDR3 reads TGCAGCGGAAAGGGAAATGACTACGAGCAGTACTTC. The chain combines TRBV29-1 with TRBJ2-7; D remains unclear. The CDR3 sequence is 12 residues long. Germline-derived CDR1 and CDR2 are SQVTM and ANQGSEA. Trimming pared 7 bases from V and 3 bases from J, leaving 13 bases between.

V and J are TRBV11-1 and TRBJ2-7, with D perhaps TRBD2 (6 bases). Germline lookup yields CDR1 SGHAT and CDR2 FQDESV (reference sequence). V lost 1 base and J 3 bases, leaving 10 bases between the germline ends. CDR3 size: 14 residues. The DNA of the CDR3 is TGTGCCAGCAGCTTAGGCGGGAATATCTACGAGCAGTACTTC. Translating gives CASSLGGNIYEQYF.

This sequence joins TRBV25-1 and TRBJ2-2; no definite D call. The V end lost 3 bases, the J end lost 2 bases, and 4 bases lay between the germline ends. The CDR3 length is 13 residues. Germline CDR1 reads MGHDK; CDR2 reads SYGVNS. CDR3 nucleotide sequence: TGTGCCAGCAGTGAGGTTAACACCGGGGAGCTGTTTTTT. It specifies CASSEVNTGELFF.

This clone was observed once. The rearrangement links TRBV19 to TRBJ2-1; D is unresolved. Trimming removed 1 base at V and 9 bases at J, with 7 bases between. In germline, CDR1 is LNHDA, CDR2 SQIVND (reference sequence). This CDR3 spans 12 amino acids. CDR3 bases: TGTGCCAGTAGTATAGGTGGCGCTGAGCAGTTCTTC. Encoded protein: CASSIGGAEQFF.

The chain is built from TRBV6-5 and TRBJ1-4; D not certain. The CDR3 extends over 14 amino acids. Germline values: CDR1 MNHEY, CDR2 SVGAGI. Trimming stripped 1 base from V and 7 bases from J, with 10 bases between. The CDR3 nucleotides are TGTGCCAGCAGTTACTTAACAACGGCTGAAAAACTGTTTTTT. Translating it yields CASSYLTTAEKLFF.

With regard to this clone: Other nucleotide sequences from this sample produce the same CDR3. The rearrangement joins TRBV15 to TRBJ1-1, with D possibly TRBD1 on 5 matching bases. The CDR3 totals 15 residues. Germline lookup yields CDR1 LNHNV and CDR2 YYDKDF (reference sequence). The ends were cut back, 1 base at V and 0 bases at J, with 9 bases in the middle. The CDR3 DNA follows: TGTGCCACCAGCAGAGGTCGGGGCTTGAACACTGAAGCTTTCTTT. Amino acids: CATSRGRGLNTEAFF. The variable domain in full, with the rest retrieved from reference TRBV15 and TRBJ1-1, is DAMVIQNPRYQVTQFGKPVTLSCSQTLNHNVMYWYQQKSSQAPKLLFHYYDKDFNNEADTPDNFQSRRPNTSFCFLDIRSPGLGDTAMYLCATSRGRGLNTEAFFGQGTRLTVV.

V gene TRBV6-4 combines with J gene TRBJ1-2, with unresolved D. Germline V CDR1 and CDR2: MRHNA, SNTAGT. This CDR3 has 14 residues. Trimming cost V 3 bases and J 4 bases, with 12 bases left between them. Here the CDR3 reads CASSEGFGTYGYTF. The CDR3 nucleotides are TGTGCCAGCAGTGAAGGTTTCGGCACCTATGGCTACACCTTC.

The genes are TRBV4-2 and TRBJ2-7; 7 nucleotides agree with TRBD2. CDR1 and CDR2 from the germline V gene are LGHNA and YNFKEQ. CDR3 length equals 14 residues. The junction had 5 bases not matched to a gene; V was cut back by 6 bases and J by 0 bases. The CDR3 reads CASSPAGYSYEQYF. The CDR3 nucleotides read TGTGCCAGCAGTCCAGCGGGATACTCCTACGAGCAGTACTTC.

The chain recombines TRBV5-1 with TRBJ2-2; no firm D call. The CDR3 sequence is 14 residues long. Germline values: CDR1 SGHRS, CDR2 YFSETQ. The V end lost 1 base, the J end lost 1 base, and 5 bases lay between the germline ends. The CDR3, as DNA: TGCGCCAGCAGCTTGACAGTGAACACCGGGGAGCTGTTTTTT. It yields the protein CASSLTVNTGELFF.

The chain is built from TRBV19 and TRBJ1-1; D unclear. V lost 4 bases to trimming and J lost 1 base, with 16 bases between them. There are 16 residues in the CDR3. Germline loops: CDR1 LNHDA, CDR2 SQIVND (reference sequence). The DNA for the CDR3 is TGTGCCAGTAGTAAGCCCGGGCTCGGGAGGAACACTGAAGCTTTCTTT. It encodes CASSKPGLGRNTEAFF.

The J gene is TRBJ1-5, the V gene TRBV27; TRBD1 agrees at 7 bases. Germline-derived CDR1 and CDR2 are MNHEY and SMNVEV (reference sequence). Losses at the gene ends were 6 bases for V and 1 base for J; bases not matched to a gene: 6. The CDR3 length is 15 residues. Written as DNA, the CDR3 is TGTGCCAGCAGCCCCGACAGGGCAAGCAATCAGCCCCAGCATTTT. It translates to CASSPDRASNQPQHF.

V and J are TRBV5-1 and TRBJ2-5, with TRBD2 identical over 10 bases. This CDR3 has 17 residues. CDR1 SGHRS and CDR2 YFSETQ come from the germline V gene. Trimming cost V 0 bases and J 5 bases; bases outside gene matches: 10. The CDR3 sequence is CASSLATAGGRWETQYF. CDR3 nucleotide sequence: TGCGCCAGCAGCTTGGCCACAGCGGGAGGGCGCTGGGAGACCCAGTACTTC.

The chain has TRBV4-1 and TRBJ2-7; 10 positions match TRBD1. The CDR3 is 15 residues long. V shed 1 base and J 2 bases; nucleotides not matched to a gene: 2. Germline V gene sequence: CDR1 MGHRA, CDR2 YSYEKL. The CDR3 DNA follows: TGCGCCAGCAGCCAAGGGGACAGGGGAACCTACGAGCAGTACTTC. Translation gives CASSQGDRGTYEQYF.

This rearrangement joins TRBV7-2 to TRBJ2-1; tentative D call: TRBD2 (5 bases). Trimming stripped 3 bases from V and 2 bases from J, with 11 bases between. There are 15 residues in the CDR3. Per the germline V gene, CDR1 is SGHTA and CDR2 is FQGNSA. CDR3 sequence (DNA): TGTGCCAGCAGCTTTTTTGCGGGCACCTACAATGAGCAGTTCTTC. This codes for CASSFFAGTYNEQFF.

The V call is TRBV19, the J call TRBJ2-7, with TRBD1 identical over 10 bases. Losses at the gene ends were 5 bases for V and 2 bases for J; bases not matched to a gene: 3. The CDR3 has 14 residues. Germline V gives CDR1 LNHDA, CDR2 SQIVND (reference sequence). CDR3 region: CASSWTGGTYEQYF. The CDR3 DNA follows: TGTGCCAGTAGTTGGACAGGGGGGACCTACGAGCAGTACTTC.

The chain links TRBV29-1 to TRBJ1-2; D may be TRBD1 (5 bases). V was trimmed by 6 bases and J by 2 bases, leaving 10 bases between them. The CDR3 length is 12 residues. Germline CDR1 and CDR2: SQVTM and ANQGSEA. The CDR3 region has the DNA TGCAGCGTGGAGACAGAGAACTATGGCTACACCTTC. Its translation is CSVETENYGYTF.

The CDR3 nucleotides read TGTGCCAGCGGACCTACTAGCGGGACGGTCTATGAGCAGTTCTTC. Protein: CASGPTSGTVYEQFF. The rearrangement uses TRBV6-1 and TRBJ2-1; TRBD2 matches 10 bases. Germline CDR1 and CDR2: MNHNS and SASEGT. V was clipped by 8 bases and J by 8 bases; unmatched bases: 12. The CDR3 extends over 15 amino acids.

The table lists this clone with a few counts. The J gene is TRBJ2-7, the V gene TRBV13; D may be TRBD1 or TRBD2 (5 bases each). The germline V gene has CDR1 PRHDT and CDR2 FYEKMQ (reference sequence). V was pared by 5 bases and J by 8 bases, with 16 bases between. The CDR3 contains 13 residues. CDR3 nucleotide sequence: TGTGCCAGCAGCCAAAGGGGAGAGGGTAAGCAGTACTTC. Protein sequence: CASSQRGEGKQYF.